This T cell receptor beta chain was profiled in a study of technical replicates of blood from several donors. Germline V CDR1 and CDR2: SGHRS, YFSETQ. CDR3 length: 16 amino acids. Trimming removed 1 base from V and 6 bases from J; junction bases left unmatched: 7. This table comes from immunoSEQ multiplex PCR, and its TCRdb copy is limited to in-frame clones, with some not included. Among some 57,000 clones listed, 97% were seen once. Sequencing input: T cells isolated from PBMCs. The sequence was obtained from a human donor in good health. The rearrangement links TRBV5-1 to TRBJ1-2; 12 bases are shared with TRBD1. This CDR3 reads CASSLTGQGARDGYTF. CDR3 DNA sequence: TGCGCCAGCAGCTTGACGGGACAGGGGGCGAGGGATGGCTACACCTTC.